The 27 T cell receptor beta chains presented below share a single source sample, sequenced in a study of shared clonotypes between healthy human individuals. Clones were read by immunoSEQ multiplex PCR, and TCRdb kept only the in-frame ones, dropping some. The repertoire has millions of clones, 85% to 95% of them found once; the top ten carry 0.1% to 0.15%. The sample was naive CD4+ T cells sorted from blood. Specified subset: CD45RA+ positively selected. Receptor source: a man aged 18 to 30 in good health.

J is TRBJ2-5 and V is TRBV19; D might be TRBD1 or TRBD2, each matching 6 bases. CDR1 LNHDA and CDR2 SQIVND come from the germline V gene (reference sequence). Trimming shortened V by 4 bases and J by 5 bases, and 20 bases separated the two germline ends. This CDR3 has 16 residues. The CDR3 here is CASSRFGTRGDETQYF. CDR3 nucleotides: TGTGCCAGTAGTAGATTCGGGACAAGGGGGGACGAGACCCAGTACTTC.

The rearrangement uses TRBV5-1 and TRBJ2-3, with D possibly TRBD2 on 7 matching bases. The V and J ends lost 4 bases and 2 bases respectively, with 11 bases between them. The CDR3 covers 14 residues. Per germline, CDR1 SGHRS and CDR2 YFSETQ. CDR3 sequence (DNA): TGCGCCAGCAGCCGCGGGGGCTTCACAGATACGCAGTATTTT. Translated, it gives CASSRGGFTDTQYF.

The chain's CDR3 is CASSITGTGSNQPQHF. CDR3 bases: TGTGCCAGTAGTATTACCGGGACAGGGAGCAATCAGCCCCAGCATTTT. The chain has TRBV19 and TRBJ1-5; TRBD1 matches at 9 bases. The CDR3 contains 16 residues. The germline gives CDR1 LNHDA, CDR2 SQIVND (reference sequence). V lost 3 bases to trimming and J lost 1 base; unmatched junction nucleotides: 4. Based on the CDR3 plus reference TRBV19 and TRBJ1-5, the full variable domain is DGGITQSPKYLFRKEGQNVTLSCEQNLNHDAMYWYRQDPGQGLRLIYYSQIVNDFQKGDIAEGYSVSREKKESFPLTVTSAQKNPTAFYLCASSITGTGSNQPQHFGDGTRLSIL.

The V call is TRBV7-6, the J call TRBJ2-3; 8 bases are a match to TRBD1. Germline-derived CDR1 and CDR2 are SGHVS and FNYEAQ. The V segment lost 4 bases and the J segment 2 bases; nucleotides outside the gene matches: 5. The CDR3 loop spans 15 amino acids. The CDR3 here is CASSSTGVNTDTQYF. The CDR3 bases are TGTGCCAGCAGCTCGACAGGGGTCAACACAGATACGCAGTATTTT. Supplemented by reference TRBV7-6 and TRBJ2-3, the full variable domain reads GAGVSQSPRYKVTKRGQDVALRCDPISGHVSLYWYRQALGQGPEFLTYFNYEAQQDKSGLPNDRFSAERPEGSISTLTIQRTEQRDSAMYRCASSSTGVNTDTQYFGPGTRLTVL.

V usage is TRBV18 and J usage is TRBJ2-7; D is possibly TRBD2 (6 bases). Trimming stripped 2 bases from V and 0 bases from J, with 11 bases between. Germline CDR1 is KGHSH and CDR2 is LQKENI. The CDR3 consists of 15 residues. CDR3 in amino acids: CASSPSDGSSYEQYF. The CDR3 nucleotides read TGTGCCAGCTCACCATCGGACGGGAGCTCCTACGAGCAGTACTTC.

This chain uses TRBV5-1 with TRBJ2-1; tentative D call: TRBD1 (6 bases). Deletions cut 6 bases from V and 9 bases from J, with 22 bases between. Germline V gene sequence: CDR1 SGHRS, CDR2 YFSETQ. The length of the CDR3 is 15 residues. CDR3 in amino acids: CASTDRTLLGGEQFF. As DNA, the CDR3 is TGCGCCAGCACTGACCGCACCCTCCTAGGGGGTGAGCAGTTCTTC.

This clone occurred a few times. The chain joins TRBV18 to TRBJ1-6; possibly TRBD1 for D (5 bases). Per germline, CDR1 KGHSH and CDR2 LQKENI. This CDR3 has 16 amino acids. With 0 bases removed from V and 6 bases from J, the gap between germline ends came to 12 bases. Here the CDR3 reads CASSPPGDSTNSPLHF. The CDR3 DNA reads TGTGCCAGCTCACCACCTGGAGACAGCACTAATTCACCCCTCCACTTT.

The chain recombines TRBV30 with TRBJ2-1, with 9 bases aligning to TRBD2. J lost 4 bases, V lost 5 bases, and 6 bases had no gene match. Germline values: CDR1 GTSNPN, CDR2 SVGIG (reference sequence). The CDR3 runs to 14 residues. DNA of the CDR3: TGTGCCTGGGAGACTAGCGGACTTTACAATGAGCAGTTCTTC. The encoded protein is CAWETSGLYNEQFF.

The genes are TRBV4-1 and TRBJ1-3, with 10 bases aligning to TRBD1. This CDR3 region has 14 residues. Germline V lookup: CDR1 MGHRA, CDR2 YSYEKL. V was pared by 8 bases and J by 8 bases, with 9 bases of the junction left unmatched. CDR3 sequence (DNA): TGCGCCAGCCGACAGGGGGCAGAGAGAGACACCATATATTTT. Translation: CASRQGAERDTIYF.

This chain links TRBV19 with TRBJ1-2; 8 positions match TRBD1. CDR3 length: 13 residues. V shed 4 bases, J shed 6 bases, and the junction held 4 bases outside the gene matches. Germline CDR1 reads LNHDA; CDR2 reads SQIVND (reference sequence). CDR3 sequence (DNA): TGTGCCAGTAGTACAGGACAGGGTGATGGCTACACCTTC. This sequence encodes CASSTGQGDGYTF.

The rearrangement joins TRBV11-2 to TRBJ2-7; 7 nucleotides match TRBD1. Germline trimming cut 1 base from V and 0 bases from J; bases unmatched to any gene: 6. CDR1 is SGHAT and CDR2 is FQNNGV in the germline V gene. This CDR3 is 16 amino acids long. Written as DNA, the CDR3 is TGTGCCAGCAGCTTAGCCTCCGGGACAGTCTCCTACGAGCAGTACTTC. It specifies CASSLASGTVSYEQYF. The variable domain in full, with the rest retrieved from reference TRBV11-2 and TRBJ2-7, is EAGVAQSPRYKIIEKRQSVAFWCNPISGHATLYWYQQILGQGPKLLIQFQNNGVVDDSQLPKDRFSAERLKGVDSTLKIQPAKLEDSAVYLCASSLASGTVSYEQYFGPGTRLTVT.

The chain links TRBV18 to TRBJ2-7; either TRBD1 or TRBD2 may supply D (5 bases each). CDR1 and CDR2 (germline): KGHSH, LQKENI. The V end was cut by 2 bases, the J end by 4 bases, with 12 bases between. The CDR3 sequence is 14 residues long. The CDR3, as DNA: TGTGCCAGCTCACCAACGGGACCTCTGTACGAGCAGTACTTC. Translation: CASSPTGPLYEQYF. Variable domain in full (rest from reference TRBV18 and TRBJ2-7): NAGVMQNPRHLVRRRGQEARLRCSPMKGHSHVYWYRQLPEEGLKFMVYLQKENIIDESGMPKERFSAEFPKEGPSILRIQQVVRGDSAAYFCASSPTGPLYEQYFGPGTRLTVT.

The chain recombines TRBV7-2 with TRBJ2-7; D remains ambiguous. This CDR3 contains 13 residues. Germline loops: CDR1 SGHTA, CDR2 FQGNSA. V dropped 5 bases and J dropped 3 bases, with 11 bases sitting between them. The CDR3 sequence is CASSGSSDYEQYF. CDR3 nucleotide sequence: TGTGCCAGCAGCGGCAGTTCAGACTACGAGCAGTACTTC.

The chain joins TRBV6-5 to TRBJ2-3, with D hard to call. The germline gives CDR1 MNHEY, CDR2 SVGAGI. This CDR3 has 12 residues. The V and J ends lost 4 bases and 10 bases respectively, with 12 bases between them. This CDR3 reads CASSSPGEAQYF. The CDR3, as DNA: TGTGCCAGCAGTTCCCCTGGGGAAGCGCAGTATTTT.

The chain employs TRBV28 and TRBJ1-1; 9 bases align to TRBD1. The CDR3 runs to 14 residues. V lost 7 bases, J lost 5 bases, and 8 bases stayed unmatched. Per the germline V gene, CDR1 is MDHEN and CDR2 is SYDVKM. The CDR3 loop reads CASKSDRGWTEAFF. In DNA form, the CDR3 reads TGTGCCAGCAAATCGGACAGGGGTTGGACTGAAGCTTTCTTT.

The V gene is TRBV6-1, the J gene TRBJ1-4; possible D gene TRBD1, 6 bases. Trimming shortened V by 1 base and J by 8 bases, and 14 bases separated the two germline ends. This CDR3 has 15 amino acids. The germline gives CDR1 MNHNS, CDR2 SASEGT. This CDR3 is CASSEVDRLREKLFF. Here the CDR3 DNA reads TGTGCCAGCAGTGAAGTGGACAGATTACGGGAAAAACTGTTTTTT.

V and J are TRBV25-1 and TRBJ2-7; TRBD1 matches at 8 bases. Germline-derived CDR1 and CDR2 are MGHDK and SYGVNS. The V and J ends lost 3 bases and 1 base, in that order; junction bases with no gene match: 11. The CDR3 extends over 17 amino acids. CDR3 amino acids: CASSDFTGGMRSYEQYF. The CDR3 region has the DNA TGTGCCAGCAGTGATTTCACAGGGGGTATGAGATCCTACGAGCAGTACTTC.

This clone was seen just once. This chain connects TRBV7-9 to TRBJ1-1, with 7 bases that match TRBD1. The germline V gene encodes CDR1 SEHNR and CDR2 FQNEAQ (reference sequence). The junction had 6 bases not matched to a gene; V was cut back by 1 base and J by 4 bases. The CDR3 spans 15 residues. CDR3 nucleotides: TGTGCCAGCAGCTTAGAACCCCCAGGGGGCACTGAAGCTTTCTTT. Amino acid sequence: CASSLEPPGGTEAFF.

CDR3 sequence reads: CASSSSSGGAQQETQYF. DNA of the CDR3: TGTGCCAGCAGCTCATCTAGCGGGGGGGCCCAGCAAGAGACCCAGTACTTC. The V and J genes are TRBV27 and TRBJ2-5; 12 bases match TRBD2. The CDR3 is 17 amino acids. Germline loops: CDR1 MNHEY, CDR2 SMNVEV (reference sequence). Losses at the gene ends were 6 bases for V and 2 bases for J; bases not matched to a gene: 10.

The V gene is TRBV5-1, the J gene TRBJ1-3; D remains ambiguous. The CDR3 is made up of 16 amino acids. Trimming pared 1 base from V and 0 bases from J, leaving 11 bases between. The germline gives CDR1 SGHRS, CDR2 YFSETQ. CDR3 protein: CASSLIHSNSGNTIYF. The DNA for the CDR3 is TGCGCCAGCAGCTTGATCCATTCGAACTCTGGAAACACCATATATTTT.

The chain joins TRBV6-6 to TRBJ2-7; D is possibly TRBD1 or TRBD2 (5 bases each). The CDR3 extends over 16 amino acids. Germline V gene sequence: CDR1 MNHNY, CDR2 SVGAGI (reference sequence). Trimming removed 2 bases at V and 0 bases at J, with 14 bases between. CDR3 in DNA: TGTGCCAGCAGTTACCTCGAGGGAAGGGGCTCCTACGAGCAGTACTTC. Amino acid sequence: CASSYLEGRGSYEQYF.

The V call is TRBV10-1, the J call TRBJ1-1; 9 positions agree with TRBD1. The germline gives CDR1 WNHNN, CDR2 SYGVQD (reference sequence). This CDR3 has 18 residues. V trimming: 3 bases; J trimming: 0 bases; junction bases outside the gene matches: 11. The CDR3 DNA follows: TGCGCCAGCAGTGAAAGATTGGGACAGGGAGGAATGAACACTGAAGCTTTCTTT. Translation gives CASSERLGQGGMNTEAFF.

V is TRBV9 and J is TRBJ2-5; 8 nucleotides line up with TRBD1. The CDR3 totals 15 residues. The trim removed 2 bases at V and 5 bases at J, leaving 8 bases unmatched. CDR1 is SGDLS and CDR2 is YYNGEE in the germline V gene. The DNA for the CDR3 is TGTGCCAGCAGCGTGTCAGGACAGGGTGCGGAGACCCAGTACTTC. Translation: CASSVSGQGAETQYF.

This chain links TRBV30 with TRBJ1-1; TRBD1 matches at 7 bases. Germline V lookup: CDR1 GTSNPN, CDR2 SVGIG (reference sequence). The CDR3 spans 13 residues. The trim removed 2 bases at V and 4 bases at J, leaving 4 bases unmatched. The CDR3 DNA follows: TGTGCCTGGAGTCCACAGGGGAGCACTGAAGCTTTCTTT. The encoded protein is CAWSPQGSTEAFF.

This rearrangement joins TRBV5-1 to TRBJ2-3; D remains ambiguous. CDR3 length equals 14 residues. The V and J ends lost 3 bases and 1 base respectively, with 9 bases between them. Germline loops: CDR1 SGHRS, CDR2 YFSETQ. Here the CDR3 DNA reads TGCGCCAGCAGCTCTGAGAGTCGCACAGATACGCAGTATTTT. Protein product: CASSSESRTDTQYF.

As to this clone: In the same sample, other DNA sequences code for this CDR3. V and J are TRBV20-1 and TRBJ2-3; D is unresolved. Trimming took 7 bases from V and 3 from J, leaving 5 bases between them. The CDR3 is 10 amino acids. Germline V gene lookup returns CDR1 DFQATT and CDR2 SNEGSKA (reference sequence). The chain's CDR3 is CSVRTDTQYF. For the CDR3, the DNA is TGCAGTGTACGTACAGATACGCAGTATTTT.

A single count supports this clone. The rearrangement uses TRBV2 and TRBJ1-1; D may be TRBD1 (5 bases). This CDR3 is built from 13 residues. In germline, CDR1 is SNHLY, CDR2 FYNNEI. The germline V and J ends were trimmed by 6 bases and 7 bases, with 15 bases remaining between them. CDR3 sequence (DNA): TGTGCCAGCAGCGGGGAACAGGCGAGTGAAGCTTTCTTT. This codes for CASSGEQASEAFF.